This TCR beta chain comes out of a study of blood T cell repertoires in COVID-19. The wider study: Samples came from the United States, Italy and Spain, spanning acute and convalescent COVID-19. Sources were T cells, B-cell-depleted T cells, or PBMCs; the material itself was cDNA or gDNA.

The CDR3 contains 20 residues. Germline V gives CDR1 SGHRS, CDR2 YFSETQ. V was pared by 4 bases and J by 2 bases, with 22 bases of the junction left unmatched. How the authors handled the data: Reference gene primer amplification gave estimated nucleated cell counts. Sequencing used immunoSEQ multiplex PCR; TCRdb keeps in-frame clones, though not all of them. Clonal size and the V and J genes are those of that table, whereas D and trimming came from the DNA. Among over 7,000 clones listed, under 90% were seen once. The rearrangement links TRBV5-1 to TRBJ2-5; 8 positions match TRBD1. Sequencing input: peripheral blood. The sequence was collected from a human donor in a cohort sampled during active COVID-19. Written as DNA, the CDR3 is TGCGCCAGCAGCCCACCGGGGGCGTCAACAGGGGGAAGATGGCAAGAGACCCAGTACTTC. Its protein product is CASSPPGASTGGRWQETQYF.